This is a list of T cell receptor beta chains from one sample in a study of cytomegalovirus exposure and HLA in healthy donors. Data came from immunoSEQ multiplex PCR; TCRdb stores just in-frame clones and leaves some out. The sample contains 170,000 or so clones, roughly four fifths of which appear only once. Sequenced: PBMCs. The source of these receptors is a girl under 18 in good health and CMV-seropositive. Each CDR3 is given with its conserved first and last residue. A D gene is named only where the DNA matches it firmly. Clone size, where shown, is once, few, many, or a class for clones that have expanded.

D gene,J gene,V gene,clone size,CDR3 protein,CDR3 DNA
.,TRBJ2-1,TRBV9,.,CASSVSRRGEQFF,TGTGCCAGCAGCGTATCTAGGAGAGGTGAGCAGTTCTTC
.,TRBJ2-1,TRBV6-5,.,CASSYSRGRGEQFF,TGTGCCAGCAGTTACTCGCGGGGGCGCGGTGAGCAGTTCTTC
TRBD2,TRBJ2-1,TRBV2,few,CASRRSSGGSYNEQFF,TGTGCCAGCAGGAGGAGTAGCGGGGGTAGCTACAATGAGCAGTTCTTC
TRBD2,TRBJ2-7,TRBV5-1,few,CASRLAGSYEQYF,TGCGCCAGCCGACTAGCGGGGTCCTACGAGCAGTACTTC
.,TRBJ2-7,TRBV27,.,CASSFPRSGEQYF,TGTGCCAGCAGTTTCCCTAGATCTGGCGAGCAGTACTTC
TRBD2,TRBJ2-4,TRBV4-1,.,CASSQDQGTSGNIQYF,TGCGCCAGCAGCCAAGACCAGGGGACTAGTGGGAACATTCAGTACTTC
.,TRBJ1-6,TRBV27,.,CASNSLGQGASPLHF,TGTGCCAGCAATTCTTTGGGGCAGGGTGCTTCACCCCTCCACTTT
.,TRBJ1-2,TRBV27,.,CASSLRVGANYGYTF,TGTGCCAGCAGTTTACGGGTCGGCGCTAACTATGGCTACACCTTC
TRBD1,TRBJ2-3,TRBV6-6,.,CASSYGTGALGTQYF,TGTGCCAGCAGTTACGGGACAGGGGCGTTAGGTACGCAGTATTTT
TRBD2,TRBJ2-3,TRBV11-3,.,CASSAGTSGRTDTQYF,TGTGCCAGCAGCGCAGGGACTAGCGGGCGCACAGATACGCAGTATTTT
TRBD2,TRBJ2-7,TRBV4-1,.,CASSQVGGGPTYEQYF,TGCGCCAGCAGCCAAGTCGGGGGGGGCCCGACCTACGAGCAGTACTTC
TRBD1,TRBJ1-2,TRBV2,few,CASSAGTGGYGYTF,TGTGCCAGCAGTGCCGGGACAGGGGGCTATGGCTACACCTTC
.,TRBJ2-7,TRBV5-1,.,CASSSAQAYEQYF,TGCGCCAGCAGTTCGGCCCAGGCCTACGAGCAGTACTTC
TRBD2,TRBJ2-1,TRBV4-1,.,CASSPVAGGNNEQFF,TGCGCCAGCAGTCCCGTAGCGGGGGGGAACAATGAGCAGTTCTTC
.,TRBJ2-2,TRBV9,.,CASSLGTANTGELFF,TGTGCCAGCAGCCTCGGGACTGCGAACACCGGGGAGCTGTTTTTT
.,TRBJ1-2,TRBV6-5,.,CASSYSIRGQGAGYTF,TGTGCCAGCAGTTACTCGATTAGGGGACAAGGGGCCGGCTACACCTTC
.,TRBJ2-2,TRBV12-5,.,CASGPSGGYGTGELFF,TGTGCTAGTGGCCCCTCAGGAGGGTACGGCACCGGGGAGCTGTTTTTT
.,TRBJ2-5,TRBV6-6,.,CASSYSMVGGETQYF,TGTGCCAGCAGTTACTCGATGGTGGGGGGAGAGACCCAGTACTTC
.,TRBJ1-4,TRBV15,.,CATKSTGHAWTNEKLFF,TGTGCCACCAAGTCGACAGGTCACGCTTGGACTAATGAAAAACTGTTTTTT
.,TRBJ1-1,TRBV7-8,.,CASSLEGPGTEAFF,TGTGCCAGCAGCTTAGAGGGTCCAGGGACTGAAGCTTTCTTT
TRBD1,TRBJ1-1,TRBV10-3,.,CAISDYDRDSAEAFF,TGTGCCATCAGTGATTACGACAGGGACAGTGCCGAAGCTTTCTTT
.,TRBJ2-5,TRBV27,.,CASSLDAGGGQYF,TGTGCCAGCAGTTTGGATGCTGGTGGGGGGCAGTACTTC
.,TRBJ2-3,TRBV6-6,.,CASRQEAAYTDTQYF,TGTGCCAGCAGGCAGGAGGCCGCTTACACAGATACGCAGTATTTT
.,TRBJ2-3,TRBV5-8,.,CASSLQGSTDTQYF,TGTGCCAGCAGCTTGCAGGGGAGCACAGATACGCAGTATTTT
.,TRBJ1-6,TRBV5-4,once,CASSLAFGGLISPLHF,TGTGCCAGCAGCTTAGCCTTCGGGGGGCTCATTTCACCCCTCCACTTT
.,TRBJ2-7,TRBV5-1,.,CASSLEPSSYEQYF,TGCGCCAGCAGCTTGGAGCCTAGTTCCTACGAGCAGTACTTC
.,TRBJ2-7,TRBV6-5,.,CASSSTGTKPYEQYF,TGTGCCAGCAGCAGCACCGGGACAAAGCCCTACGAGCAGTACTTC
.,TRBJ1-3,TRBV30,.,CAWNLQKSGNTIYF,TGTGCCTGGAATCTACAGAAGAGCGGAAACACCATATATTTT
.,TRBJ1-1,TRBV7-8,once,CASSWGEVGTEAFF,TGTGCCAGCAGCTGGGGGGAGGTGGGCACTGAAGCTTTCTTT